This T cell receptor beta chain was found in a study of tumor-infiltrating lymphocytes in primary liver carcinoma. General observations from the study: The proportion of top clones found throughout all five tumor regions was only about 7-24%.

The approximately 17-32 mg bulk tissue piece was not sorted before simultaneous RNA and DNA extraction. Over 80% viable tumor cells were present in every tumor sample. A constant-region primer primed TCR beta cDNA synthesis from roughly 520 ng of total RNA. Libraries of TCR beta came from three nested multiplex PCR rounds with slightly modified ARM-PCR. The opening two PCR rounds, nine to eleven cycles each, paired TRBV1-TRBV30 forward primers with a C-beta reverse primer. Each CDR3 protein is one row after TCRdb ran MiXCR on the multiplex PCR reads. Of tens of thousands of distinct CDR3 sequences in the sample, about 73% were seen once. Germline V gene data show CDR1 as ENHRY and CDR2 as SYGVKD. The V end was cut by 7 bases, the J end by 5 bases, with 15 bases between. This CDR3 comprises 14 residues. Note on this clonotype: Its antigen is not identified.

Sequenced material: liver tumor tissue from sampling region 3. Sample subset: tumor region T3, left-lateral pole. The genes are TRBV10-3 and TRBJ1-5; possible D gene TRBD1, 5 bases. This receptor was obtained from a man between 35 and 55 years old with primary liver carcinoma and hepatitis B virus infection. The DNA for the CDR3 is TGTGCCATCAATGGCCTCGGGGACGATCAGCCCCAGCATTTT. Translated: CAINGLGDDQPQHF.